This T cell receptor beta chain originates from a study of blood T cell repertoires in COVID-19. V was pared by 1 base and J by 5 bases, with 7 bases of the junction left unmatched. The CDR3 has 15 residues. The germline CDR1 and CDR2 sequences are LGHNA and YNFKEQ. Only in-frame clones appear in the TCRdb table, and some are missing; sequencing was by immunoSEQ multiplex PCR. The repertoire holds some 280,000 clones, with roughly 88% as singletons. The chain joins TRBV4-2 to TRBJ2-5, with TRBD2 matching 7 bases. The sequenced sample consisted of peripheral blood. The receptor's source is a woman aged 25 to 39 with active or convalescent COVID-19. This CDR3 is CASSQATSEGETQYF. Here the CDR3 DNA reads TGTGCCAGCAGCCAAGCAACTAGCGAAGGGGAGACCCAGTACTTC.